This T cell receptor (beta chain) derives from a study of tumor-infiltrating lymphocytes in primary liver carcinoma. Notes on this clonotype: Its antigen is not identified. A read error may account for a junction end that differs from germline.

Using a constant-region primer together with ProtoScript II reverse transcriptase, TCR beta cDNA was made from around 500 ng of total RNA. Modified slightly, ARM-PCR produced TCR beta libraries over three nested multiplex PCR rounds. It was with TRBV1-TRBV30 forward primers and a C-beta reverse primer that the first two PCR rounds were run, at roughly 10 cycles each. TCRdb analysed the multiplex PCR reads with MiXCR anew, one entry per CDR3 protein. The data show roughly 120,000 distinct CDR3 sequences, with roughly three fifths seen just once and around 8.2% held by the top ten. The CDR3 runs to 14 residues. Germline loops: CDR1 MNHNS, CDR2 SASEGT. Study results and limitations: Tumor top-250-clone fractions significantly exceeded those of blood (p = 0.039).

Both RNA and DNA were isolated together from approximately 22-30 mg of bulk tissue that had not been sorted. Chronic HBV infection, untreated so far, was present in the patients. V and J are TRBV6-1 and TRBJ1-1; 7 bases map to TRBD1. The clonotype comes from a woman aged 55-75 years with primary liver carcinoma and hepatitis B virus infection. The sample was liver tumor tissue from sampling region 3. The subset was: tumor region T3, left-lateral pole. CDR3 loop: CARSTGTVNTEAFF. CDR3 nucleotide sequence: TGTGCCCGCAGCACCGGGACAGTGAACACTGAAGCTTTCTTT.